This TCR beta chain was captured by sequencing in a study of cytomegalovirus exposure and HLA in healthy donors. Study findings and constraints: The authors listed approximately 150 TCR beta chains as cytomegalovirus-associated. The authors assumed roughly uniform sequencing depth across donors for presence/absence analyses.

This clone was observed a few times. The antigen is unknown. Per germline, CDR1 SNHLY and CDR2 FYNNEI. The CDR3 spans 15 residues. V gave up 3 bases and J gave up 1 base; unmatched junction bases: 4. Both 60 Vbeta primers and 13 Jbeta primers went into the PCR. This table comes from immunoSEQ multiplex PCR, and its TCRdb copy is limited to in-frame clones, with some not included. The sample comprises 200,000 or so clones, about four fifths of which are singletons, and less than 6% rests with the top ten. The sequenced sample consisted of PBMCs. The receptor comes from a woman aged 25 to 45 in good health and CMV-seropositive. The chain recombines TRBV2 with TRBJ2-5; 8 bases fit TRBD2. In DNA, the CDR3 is TGTGCCAGCAGTGATCTAGCGGGTACCCAAGAGACCCAGTACTTC. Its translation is CASSDLAGTQETQYF.